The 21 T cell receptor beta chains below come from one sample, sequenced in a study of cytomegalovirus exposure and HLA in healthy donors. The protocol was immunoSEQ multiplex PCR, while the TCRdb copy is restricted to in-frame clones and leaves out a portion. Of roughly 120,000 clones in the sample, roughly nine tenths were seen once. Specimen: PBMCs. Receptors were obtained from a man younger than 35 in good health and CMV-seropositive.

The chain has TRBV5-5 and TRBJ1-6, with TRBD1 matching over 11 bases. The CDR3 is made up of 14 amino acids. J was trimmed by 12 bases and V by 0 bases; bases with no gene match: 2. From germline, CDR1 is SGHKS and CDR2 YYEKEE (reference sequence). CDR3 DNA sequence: TGTGCCAGCAGCTTGGGGACAGGGGGCGAACCCCTCCACTTT. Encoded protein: CASSLGTGGEPLHF.

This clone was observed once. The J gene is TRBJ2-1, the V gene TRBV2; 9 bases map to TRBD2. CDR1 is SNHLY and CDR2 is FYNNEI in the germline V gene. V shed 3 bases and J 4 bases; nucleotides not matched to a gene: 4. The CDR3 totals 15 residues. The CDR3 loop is CASSDQRGEYNEQFF. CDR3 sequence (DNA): TGTGCCAGCAGTGACCAGCGGGGGGAATACAATGAGCAGTTCTTC.

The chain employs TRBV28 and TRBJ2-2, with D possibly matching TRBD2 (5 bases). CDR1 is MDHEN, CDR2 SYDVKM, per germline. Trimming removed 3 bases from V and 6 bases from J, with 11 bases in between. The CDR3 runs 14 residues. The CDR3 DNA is TGTGCCAGCAGTTTGCCCCTGGACTCCGGGGAGCTGTTTTTT. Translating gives CASSLPLDSGELFF.

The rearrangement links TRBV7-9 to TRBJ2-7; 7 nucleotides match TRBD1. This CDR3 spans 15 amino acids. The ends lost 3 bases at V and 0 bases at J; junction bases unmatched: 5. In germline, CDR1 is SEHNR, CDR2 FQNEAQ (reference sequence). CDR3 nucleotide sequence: TGTGCCAGCAGCTTCCGGGACAGTAGCTCCTACGAGCAGTACTTC. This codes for CASSFRDSSSYEQYF.

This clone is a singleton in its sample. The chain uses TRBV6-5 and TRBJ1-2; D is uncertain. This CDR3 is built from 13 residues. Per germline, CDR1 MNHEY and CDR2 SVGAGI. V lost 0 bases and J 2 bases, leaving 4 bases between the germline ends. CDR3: CASSYSQNYGYTF. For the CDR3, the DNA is TGTGCCAGCAGTTACTCACAGAACTATGGCTACACCTTC.

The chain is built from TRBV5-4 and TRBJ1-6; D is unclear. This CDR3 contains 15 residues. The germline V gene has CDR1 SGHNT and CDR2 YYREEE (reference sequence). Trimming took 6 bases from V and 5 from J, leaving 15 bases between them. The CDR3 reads CASTIGGWDNSPLHF. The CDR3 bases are TGTGCCAGCACCATAGGAGGTTGGGATAATTCACCCCTCCACTTT. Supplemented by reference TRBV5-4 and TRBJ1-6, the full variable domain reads ETGVTQSPTHLIKTRGQQVTLRCSSQSGHNTVSWYQQALGQGPQFIFQYYREEENGRGNFPPRFSGLQFPNYSSELNVNALELDDSALYLCASTIGGWDNSPLHFGNGTRLTVT.

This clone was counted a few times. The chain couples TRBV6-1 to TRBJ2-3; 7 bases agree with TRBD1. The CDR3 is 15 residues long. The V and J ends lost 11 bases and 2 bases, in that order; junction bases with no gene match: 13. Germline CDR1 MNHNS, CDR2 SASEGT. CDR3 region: CAVSLGDSITDTQYF. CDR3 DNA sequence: TGTGCCGTCTCGCTAGGGGACAGCATCACAGATACGCAGTATTTT.

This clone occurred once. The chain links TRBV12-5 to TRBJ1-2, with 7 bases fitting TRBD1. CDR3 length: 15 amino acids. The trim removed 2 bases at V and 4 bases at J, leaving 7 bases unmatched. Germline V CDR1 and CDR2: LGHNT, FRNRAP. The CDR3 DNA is TGTGCTAGTGGTTTGTCCACAGGGGCCCCCTATGGCTACACCTTC. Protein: CASGLSTGAPYGYTF. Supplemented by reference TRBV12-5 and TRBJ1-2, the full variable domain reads DARVTQTPRHKVTEMGQEVTMRCQPILGHNTVFWYRQTMMQGLELLAYFRNRAPLDDSGMPKDRFSAEMPDATLATLKIQPSEPRDSAVYFCASGLSTGAPYGYTFGSGTRLTVV.

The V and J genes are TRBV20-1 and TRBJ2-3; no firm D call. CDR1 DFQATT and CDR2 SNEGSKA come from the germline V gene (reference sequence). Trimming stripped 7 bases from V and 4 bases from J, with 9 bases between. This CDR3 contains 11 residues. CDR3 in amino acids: CSGGLADTQYF. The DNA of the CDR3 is TGCAGTGGAGGCCTAGCAGATACGCAGTATTTT.

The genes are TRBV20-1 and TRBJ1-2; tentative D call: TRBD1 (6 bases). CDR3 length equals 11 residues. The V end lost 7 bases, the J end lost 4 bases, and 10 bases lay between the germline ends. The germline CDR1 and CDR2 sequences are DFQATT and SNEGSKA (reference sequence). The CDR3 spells CSGWTVYGYTF. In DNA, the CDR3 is TGCAGTGGCTGGACAGTCTATGGCTACACCTTC.

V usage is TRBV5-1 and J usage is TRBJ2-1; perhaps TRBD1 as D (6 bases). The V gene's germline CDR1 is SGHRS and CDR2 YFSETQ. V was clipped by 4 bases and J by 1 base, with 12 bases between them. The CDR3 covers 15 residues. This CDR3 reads CASSPDSSSYNEQFF. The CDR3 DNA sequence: TGCGCCAGCAGCCCGGACAGCTCGTCCTACAATGAGCAGTTCTTC.

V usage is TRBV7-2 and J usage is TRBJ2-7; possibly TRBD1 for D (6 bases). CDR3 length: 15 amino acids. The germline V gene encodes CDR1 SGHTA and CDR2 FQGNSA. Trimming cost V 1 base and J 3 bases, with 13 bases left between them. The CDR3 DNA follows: TGTGCCAGCAGCTTAGTGTGGCAGGGGAACTACGAGCAGTACTTC. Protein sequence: CASSLVWQGNYEQYF.

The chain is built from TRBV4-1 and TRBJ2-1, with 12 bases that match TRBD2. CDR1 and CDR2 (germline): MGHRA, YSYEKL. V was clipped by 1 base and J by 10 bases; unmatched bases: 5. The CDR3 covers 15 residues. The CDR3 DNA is TGCGCCAGCAGCCAAGCTAGCGGGGGGGCCTTGGAGCAGTTCTTC. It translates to CASSQASGGALEQFF.

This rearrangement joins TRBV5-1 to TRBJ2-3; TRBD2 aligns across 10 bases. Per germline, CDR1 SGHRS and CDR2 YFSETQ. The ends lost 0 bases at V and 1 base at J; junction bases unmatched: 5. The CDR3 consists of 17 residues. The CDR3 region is CASSLAVAGGGTDTQYF. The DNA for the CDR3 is TGCGCCAGCAGCTTGGCAGTAGCGGGGGGTGGCACAGATACGCAGTATTTT.

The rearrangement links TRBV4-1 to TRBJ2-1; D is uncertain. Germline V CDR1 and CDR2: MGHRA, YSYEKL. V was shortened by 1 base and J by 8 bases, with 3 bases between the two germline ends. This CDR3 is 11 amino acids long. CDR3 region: CASSQAHEQFF. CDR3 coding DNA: TGCGCCAGCAGCCAAGCTCATGAGCAGTTCTTC.

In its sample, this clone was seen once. In DNA, the CDR3 is TGTGCCAGTCGGACATACACAGATACGCAGTATTTT. Translation: CASRTYTDTQYF. The chain combines TRBV11-2 with TRBJ2-3, with a weak D call TRBD1 (5 bases). V lost 9 bases and J lost 2, with 9 bases in between. The CDR3 is 12 residues long. Looked up from germline, CDR1 is SGHAT and CDR2 is FQNNGV.

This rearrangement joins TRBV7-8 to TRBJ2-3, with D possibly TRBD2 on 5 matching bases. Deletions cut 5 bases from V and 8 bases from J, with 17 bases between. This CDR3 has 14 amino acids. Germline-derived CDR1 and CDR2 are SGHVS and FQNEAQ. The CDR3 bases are TGTGCCAGCAGCCGGCCAACCGGGGTTGGTACGCAGTATTTT. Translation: CASSRPTGVGTQYF.

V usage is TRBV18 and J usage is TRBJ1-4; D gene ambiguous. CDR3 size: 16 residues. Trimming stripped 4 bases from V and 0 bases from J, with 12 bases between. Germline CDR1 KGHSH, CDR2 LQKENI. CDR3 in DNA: TGTGCCAGCTCACGACTCGGGGAACCAACTAATGAAAAACTGTTTTTT. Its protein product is CASSRLGEPTNEKLFF.

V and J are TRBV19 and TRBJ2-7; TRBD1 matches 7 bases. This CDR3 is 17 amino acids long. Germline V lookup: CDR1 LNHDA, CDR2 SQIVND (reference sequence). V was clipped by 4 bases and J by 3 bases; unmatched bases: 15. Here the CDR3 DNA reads TGTGCCAGTAGTACGGGGTACAGGGGTGAGGCCAACTACGAGCAGTACTTC. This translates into CASSTGYRGEANYEQYF.

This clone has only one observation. CDR3 region: CASSAPGGNQPQHF. The CDR3 DNA reads as TGTGCCAGCAGTGCCCCAGGGGGCAATCAGCCCCAGCATTTT. The V call is TRBV4-2, the J call TRBJ1-5; TRBD1 might be the D (6 bases). CDR3 length equals 14 residues. Germline CDR1 is LGHNA and CDR2 is YNFKEQ. Trimming left V 6 bases short and J 2 bases short, with 11 bases between.

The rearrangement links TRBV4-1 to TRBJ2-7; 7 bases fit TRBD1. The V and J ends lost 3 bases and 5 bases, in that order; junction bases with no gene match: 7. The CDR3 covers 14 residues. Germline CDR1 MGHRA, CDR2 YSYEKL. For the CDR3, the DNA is TGCGCCAGCAGCCAGGAGACAGGGATAGACGAGCAGTACTTC. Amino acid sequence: CASSQETGIDEQYF.